This note documents a single T cell receptor beta chain sequence. Antigen unknown. The sample is drawn from a study of T-cell memory formation after mild COVID-19. Study conclusions and caveats: Cross-reactive memory apparently joined, as some responding clones appeared in pre-infection memory. Largely, contracting CD4+ clones fell within CM and EM, and contracting CD8+ clones within EMRA.

One entry per CDR3 protein, called by TCRdb with MiXCR from the 5' RACE reads. The sample has hundreds of thousands of distinct CDR3 sequences; approximately 19% are singletons. Trimming shortened V by 5 bases and J by 3 bases, and 13 bases separated the two germline ends. The CDR3 has 13 residues. Germline V CDR1 and CDR2: DFQATT, SNEGSKA (reference sequence). Specimen: PBMCs or a T cell subset sorted from them (not recorded which). The rearrangement joins TRBV20-1 to TRBJ1-1; tentative D call: TRBD1 (5 bases). This TCR derives from a man aged 18-30 years who had mild COVID-19 (a few samples of this study predate the infection). Cell type and time point are not known. CDR3 bases: TGCAGTGCTCCCGGGACGGGGGACACTGAAGCTTTCTTT. Translated: CSAPGTGDTEAFF.